The clone carrying this T cell receptor beta chain has a handful of counts. Antigen: not known. These data belong to a study of early stage breast cancer tumors. Points from the study as a whole: Tumors had around 2.3-fold higher T cell density than normal breast. Most shared enriched TCRB sequences were commonly generated ones.

There are 15 residues in the CDR3. Germline loops: CDR1 SGHNT, CDR2 YYREEE (reference sequence). Trimming removed 2 bases at V and 4 bases at J, with 15 bases between. Each sample had two DNA replicates, 0.5 ug blood or roughly 1.4 ug tissue. Assay used: immunoSEQ multiplex PCR; TCRdb lists only in-frame clones, some missing. This table holds about 72,000 clones, roughly 80% found once. The sequencing sample was made of blood. This TCR derives from a person aged 55 to 70 with breast cancer. The gene calls are TRBV5-4 and TRBJ1-2, with D tentatively TRBD1 (5 bases). CDR3 DNA sequence: TGTGCCAGCAGCTTTGATTCAGGGTTGAGCTATGGCTACACCTTC. Its protein is CASSFDSGLSYGYTF.